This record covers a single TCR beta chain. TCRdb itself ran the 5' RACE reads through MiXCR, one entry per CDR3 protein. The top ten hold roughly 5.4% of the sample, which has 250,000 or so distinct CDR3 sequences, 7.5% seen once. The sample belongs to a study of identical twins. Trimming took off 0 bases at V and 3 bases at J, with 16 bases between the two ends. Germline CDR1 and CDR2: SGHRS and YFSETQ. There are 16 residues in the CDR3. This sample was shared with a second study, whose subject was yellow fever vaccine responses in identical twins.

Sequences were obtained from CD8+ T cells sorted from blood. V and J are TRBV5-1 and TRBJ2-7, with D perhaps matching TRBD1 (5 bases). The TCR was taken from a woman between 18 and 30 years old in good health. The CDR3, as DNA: TGCGCCAGCAGCTTGGATTCCCAGGGATCGGGCTACGAGCAGTACTTC. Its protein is CASSLDSQGSGYEQYF.